This TCR beta chain came from a study of PD-L1 blockade in urothelial cancer. The method was immunoSEQ multiplex PCR; TCRdb's version includes in-frame clones alone and lacks a portion of them. The table includes about 90,000 clones, 85% to 95% detected once. From germline, CDR1 is MNHEY and CDR2 SMNVEV (reference sequence). The J segment lost 3 bases and the V segment lost 6 bases, leaving 13 bases of the junction unmatched. The CDR3 covers 18 residues. The sequencing used PBMCs, collected around atezolizumab (anti-PD-L1) treatment. The chain recombines TRBV27 with TRBJ2-3; TRBD2 matches at 12 bases. This receptor was identified in a man in his fifties or sixties with urothelial cancer. CDR3 loop: CASRVVGSLAGGTDTQYF. The CDR3 DNA sequence: TGTGCCAGCAGGGTAGTGGGGTCACTAGCGGGAGGAACAGATACGCAGTATTTT.